The T cell receptor beta chain described here comes from a study of regulatory T cells in long-lasting Graves disease. For the study at large: Over-5-year antithyroid drug use with positive TSH receptor antibodies defined persistent Graves' disease in the study. Notes on the study in general: The persistent group shared around 2,600 public clonotypes, more than the roughly 990 shared by new patients.

Libraries of TCR beta came from iRepertoire HTBI primers plus Arm-PCR of CDR3 regions. Each CDR3 protein is one row after TCRdb ran MiXCR on the multiplex PCR reads. The sample consists of 420,000 or so distinct CDR3 sequences, around a quarter of them appearing once. In this sample, this clonotype turned up many times. Its antigen is as yet unknown. Trimming cost V 6 bases and J 0 bases, with 9 bases left between them. This CDR3 has 15 amino acids. Germline CDR1 reads MDHEN; CDR2 reads SYDVKM. Documented time point: persistent/refractory GD, antithyroid drugs over 5 years with positive TRAb. Construction of the TCR library relied on RNA isolated from PBMCs. Tubes containing EDTA received nine milliliters of drawn peripheral blood.

The sample consisted of peripheral blood mononuclear cells (PBMCs), taken when the disease was refractory, from a patient treated with antithyroid drugs. The sequence was obtained from a female donor with Graves disease. J is TRBJ2-6 and V is TRBV28, with D unclear. The CDR3 reads CASSPSGSGANVLTF. In DNA form, the CDR3 reads TGTGCCAGCAGCCCGTCGGGCTCTGGGGCCAACGTCCTGACTTTC.